Below, 6 T cell receptor beta chains from the same sample are listed, as sequenced in a study of blood T cell repertoires in COVID-19. Using immunoSEQ multiplex PCR, the repertoire was profiled, and TCRdb retains in-frame clones only, with some absent. This sample has around 210,000 clones, with about 90% found just once. Sequences were obtained from PBMCs or T cells enriched from blood (not recorded which). The receptors derive from a woman aged 18-29 years who had recovered from COVID-19.

The gene calls are TRBV3-1 (or the pseudogene TRBV3-2) and TRBJ1-6; 7 nucleotides line up with TRBD1. V trimming: 0 bases; J trimming: 9 bases; junction bases outside the gene matches: 5. This CDR3 has 15 amino acids. The germline V gene has CDR1 LGHDT and CDR2 YNNKEL (reference sequence). The CDR3 sequence: CASSQDSGGSSPLHF. The CDR3 region has the DNA TGTGCCAGCAGCCAAGATTCAGGGGGAAGTTCACCCCTCCACTTT.

V gene TRBV11-2 combines with J gene TRBJ2-3, with 11 bases that match TRBD2. Germline V gives CDR1 SGHAT, CDR2 FQNNGV. The V gene end was trimmed by 5 bases and the J gene end by 2 bases; junction bases not matched to a gene: 6. CDR3 length: 16 residues. The CDR3: CASSILAGGNTDTQYF. The DNA of the CDR3 is TGTGCCAGCAGCATCCTAGCGGGGGGCAACACAGATACGCAGTATTTT.

V and J are TRBV7-7 and TRBJ2-7; 7 bases line up with TRBD1. V was pared by 4 bases and J by 6 bases, with 6 bases of the junction left unmatched. CDR1 SSHAT and CDR2 FNYEAQ come from the germline V gene (reference sequence). CDR3 length: 13 amino acids. As DNA, the CDR3 is TGTGCCAGCAGCTATAGACAGGGAAGCGAGCAGTACTTC. It is translated as CASSYRQGSEQYF. Looking up the rest from reference TRBV7-7 and TRBJ2-7 gives the full variable domain: GAGVSQSPRYKVTKRGQDVTLRCDPISSHATLYWYQQALGQGPEFLTYFNYEAQPDKSGLPSDRFSAERPEGSISTLTIQRTEQRDSAMYRCASSYRQGSEQYFGPGTRLTVT.

The chain recombines TRBV19 with TRBJ1-6, with TRBD1 matching over 8 bases. The CDR3 runs to 17 residues. Germline loops: CDR1 LNHDA, CDR2 SQIVND (reference sequence). V dropped 3 bases and J dropped 5; count of bases not matched to a gene: 9. CDR3 coding DNA: TGTGCCAGTAGTATGCCAACAGGGGGATTGGATAATTCACCCCTCCACTTT. As protein: CASSMPTGGLDNSPLHF.

The V gene is TRBV21-1, the J gene TRBJ2-2; the table's D call, TRBD2, has no DNA check behind it. TRBV21-1 is a recognized pseudogene. CDR3 size: 15 residues. The CDR3 DNA reads as TGTGCCAGCAGCAAATTCCGTTTAAATCCCGGGGAGCTGTTTTTT. Its protein is CASSKFRLNPGELFF.

This rearrangement joins TRBV30 to TRBJ1-1, with no clear D. The CDR3 has 16 residues. CDR1 and CDR2 from the germline V gene are GTSNPN and SVGIG (reference sequence). Trimming shortened V by 0 bases and J by 1 base, and 15 bases separated the two germline ends. As DNA, the CDR3 is TGTGCCTGGAGTGTAGGGAGAGAATGGGGGAACACTGAAGCTTTCTTT. Translation: CAWSVGREWGNTEAFF.